The clone carrying this TCR beta chain has a count of ten or more. Trimming removed 0 bases from V and 5 bases from J; junction bases left unmatched: 7. CDR1 LGHNA and CDR2 YNFKEQ come from the germline V gene. This CDR3 is 16 amino acids long. The data were taken from a study of HIV-infected patients and healthy controls. TCRdb independently ran MiXCR on the 5' RACE reads; one entry per CDR3 protein. There are under 20,000 distinct CDR3 sequences in the sample; roughly 15% occur only once, and roughly 25% lies in the top ten. Input material: CD8+ T cells from blood. The chain is built from TRBV4-2 and TRBJ1-5, with 7 bases identical to TRBD1. The TCR was taken from a human donor in good health. CDR3 bases: TGTGCCAGCAGCCAAGAAAGAGGGGACAGAGATCAGCCCCAGCATTTT. It encodes CASSQERGDRDQPQHF.